The 32 T cell receptor beta chains reported below all come from one sample, sequenced in a study of graft-versus-host responses after intestinal transplantation. No antigen has been identified for these receptors. Produced via immunoSEQ multiplex PCR; TCRdb's table is partial and in-frame only. The table lists some 82,000 clones, around 86% of them singletons, with roughly 7.3% in the top ten. Sequences were derived from unstimulated CD8+ T cells sorted from spleen or lymph node cells, sampled before transplant. All receptors derive from a human donor who was the organ donor for an intestinal transplant.

V usage is TRBV15 and J usage is TRBJ2-3; 8 bases are a match to TRBD2. The V gene's germline CDR1 is LNHNV and CDR2 YYDKDF (reference sequence). CDR3 length: 14 amino acids. V lost 4 bases to trimming and J lost 4 bases; unmatched junction nucleotides: 4. The CDR3 nucleotides are TGTGCCACCAGCACAGCGGGGGTCCCAGATACGCAGTATTTT. The encoded protein is CATSTAGVPDTQYF.

The V gene is TRBV15, the J gene TRBJ2-6; no reliable D call. V was shortened by 0 bases and J by 3 bases, with 6 bases between the two germline ends. CDR1 and CDR2 (germline): LNHNV, YYDKDF (reference sequence). CDR3 size: 15 residues. CDR3 nucleotide sequence: TGTGCCACCAGCAGAGAGGGTGGTGGGGCCAACGTCCTGACTTTC. This sequence encodes CATSREGGGANVLTF.

This clone has more than one count but fewer than ten. V and J are TRBV27 and TRBJ2-5; D gene ambiguous. Germline V CDR1 and CDR2: MNHEY, SMNVEV (reference sequence). The ends were cut back, 6 bases at V and 7 bases at J, with 9 bases in the middle. The CDR3 is 11 amino acids. CDR3 in DNA: TGTGCCAGCAGCCTAGACGGGACCCAGTACTTC. This gives the protein CASSLDGTQYF.

This clone was recorded only once. The chain couples TRBV29-1 to TRBJ1-4; no clear D gene. This CDR3 contains 14 residues. The V and J ends lost 7 bases and 0 bases respectively, with 12 bases between them. The germline V gene has CDR1 SQVTM and CDR2 ANQGSEA. CDR3 sequence reads: CSARPLATNEKLFF. In DNA, the CDR3 is TGCAGCGCCAGACCCCTTGCAACTAATGAAAAACTGTTTTTT. Based on the CDR3 plus reference TRBV29-1 and TRBJ1-4, the full variable domain is SAVISQKPSRDICQRGTSLTIQCQVDSQVTMMFWYRQQPGQSLTLIATANQGSEATYESGFVIDKFPISRPNLTFSTLTVSNMSPEDSSIYLCSARPLATNEKLFFGSGTQLSVL.

Ten or more counts support this clone. This chain links TRBV30 with TRBJ2-2; D unclear. The CDR3 is made up of 18 amino acids. Germline V gene sequence: CDR1 GTSNPN, CDR2 SVGIG (reference sequence). Trimming stripped 4 bases from V and 2 bases from J, with 23 bases between. In DNA form, the CDR3 reads TGTGCCTGGAATTTGCCGCCGGGCTGGACGGATAACACCGGGGAGCTGTTTTTT. It specifies CAWNLPPGWTDNTGELFF.

The V gene is TRBV7-9, the J gene TRBJ2-7; D not resolved. Trimming shortened V by 7 bases and J by 2 bases, and 21 bases separated the two germline ends. The CDR3 extends over 16 amino acids. Germline V gene lookup returns CDR1 SEHNR and CDR2 FQNEAQ (reference sequence). The CDR3 sequence: CASTLGFGPNAYEQYF. In DNA form, the CDR3 reads TGTGCCAGCACCTTGGGGTTTGGGCCAAACGCCTACGAGCAGTACTTC. Filled out from reference TRBV7-9 and TRBJ2-7, the complete variable domain reads DTGVSQNPRHKITKRGQNVTFRCDPISEHNRLYWYRQTLGQGPEFLTYFQNEAQLEKSRLLSDRFSAERPKGSFSTLEIQRTEQGDSAMYLCASTLGFGPNAYEQYFGPGTRLTVT.

The V and J genes are TRBV28 and TRBJ2-7; 7 bases are a match to TRBD2. V lost 5 bases to trimming and J lost 2 bases; unmatched junction nucleotides: 9. CDR3 length: 15 residues. The V gene's germline CDR1 is MDHEN and CDR2 SYDVKM. The DNA for the CDR3 is TGTGCCAGCAGTCTGGGGGGGGACCCACCCTACGAGCAGTACTTC. It yields the protein CASSLGGDPPYEQYF.

This chain uses TRBV28 with TRBJ2-7; D perhaps matches TRBD2 (5 bases). V lost 3 bases and J 3 bases, leaving 9 bases between the germline ends. Germline CDR1 is MDHEN and CDR2 is SYDVKM. The CDR3 contains 13 residues. CDR3 sequence: CASSFNGVYEQYF. In DNA form, the CDR3 reads TGTGCCAGCAGTTTTAACGGGGTCTACGAGCAGTACTTC.

This clone showed up just a few times. Germline and junction disagree at one end, which may indicate a read error. The CDR3: CASSQGAGGGETQYF. The DNA of the CDR3 is TGTGCCAGCAGCCAAGGTGCGGGGGGCGGAGAGACCCAGTACTTC. The genes are TRBV4-1 and TRBJ2-5; 8 nucleotides match TRBD2. CDR1 and CDR2 (germline): MGHRA, YSYEKL. This CDR3 contains 15 residues.

The chain couples TRBV11-2 to TRBJ2-1; D is perhaps TRBD2 (5 bases). The V gene lost 2 bases and the J gene lost 8 bases, with 16 bases spanning the gap. The CDR3 loop spans 15 amino acids. Germline CDR1 and CDR2: SGHAT and FQNNGV. The DNA of the CDR3 is TGTGCCAGCAGCTTATGGGGTCAGTTGAGGGATGAGCAGTTCTTC. It codes for CASSLWGQLRDEQFF.

This chain uses TRBV29-1 with TRBJ2-3; TRBD1 matches 8 bases. Losses at the gene ends were 3 bases for V and 4 bases for J; bases not matched to a gene: 12. CDR1 and CDR2 (germline): SQVTM, ANQGSEA. The CDR3 runs to 16 residues. In DNA form, the CDR3 reads TGCAGCGTTGATGACCCCGGGACAGGTCCCGCAGATACGCAGTATTTT. It translates to CSVDDPGTGPADTQYF.

This chain connects TRBV7-6 to TRBJ1-1, with D unclear. This CDR3 has 15 amino acids. V was cut by 1 base and J by 0 bases, with 9 bases left in between. Germline loops: CDR1 SGHVS, CDR2 FNYEAQ. The CDR3 protein is CASSLEGLMNTEAFF. The CDR3 nucleotides read TGTGCCAGCAGCTTAGAGGGCCTCATGAACACTGAAGCTTTCTTT. Combining the CDR3 with reference TRBV7-6 and TRBJ1-1 gives the whole variable domain GAGVSQSPRYKVTKRGQDVALRCDPISGHVSLYWYRQALGQGPEFLTYFNYEAQQDKSGLPNDRFSAERPEGSISTLTIQRTEQRDSAMYRCASSLEGLMNTEAFFGQGTRLTVV.

This chain uses TRBV10-3 with TRBJ2-2, with TRBD1 as a possible D gene (6 bases). CDR3 size: 13 residues. In germline, CDR1 is ENHRY, CDR2 SYGVKD. The V gene lost 8 bases and the J gene lost 1 base, with 8 bases spanning the gap. CDR3 residues: CAIRDKNTGELFF. The CDR3 region has the DNA TGTGCCATCCGGGACAAGAACACCGGGGAGCTGTTTTTT.

This chain joins TRBV2 and TRBJ2-2, with 8 bases fitting TRBD1. The J segment lost 5 bases and the V segment lost 5 bases, leaving 13 bases of the junction unmatched. In germline, CDR1 is SNHLY, CDR2 FYNNEI. This CDR3 spans 17 amino acids. The DNA for the CDR3 is TGTGCCAGCAGTTGGGATATGACAGGGGCCGGAACCGGGGAGCTGTTTTTT. It codes for CASSWDMTGAGTGELFF.

This chain links TRBV15 with TRBJ2-7; D assignment may be TRBD1 or TRBD2 (5 bases each). This CDR3 has 16 residues. The V gene lost 0 bases and the J gene lost 7 bases, with 19 bases spanning the gap. Germline V gives CDR1 LNHNV, CDR2 YYDKDF (reference sequence). CDR3 in amino acids: CATSRDRGGYLREQYF. CDR3 bases: TGTGCCACCAGCAGAGATCGGGGCGGGTACCTCCGGGAGCAGTACTTC.

The V gene is TRBV6-6, the J gene TRBJ1-5; D gene ambiguous. The CDR3 has 13 amino acids. The germline V gene has CDR1 MNHNY and CDR2 SVGAGI (reference sequence). With 6 bases removed from V and 0 bases from J, the gap between germline ends came to 6 bases. The chain's CDR3 is CASSPNSNQPQHF. CDR3 in DNA: TGTGCCAGCAGCCCAAATAGCAATCAGCCCCAGCATTTT.

The chain is built from TRBV19 and TRBJ2-5; 7 positions match TRBD2. CDR3 length equals 13 residues. J gave up 5 bases and V 3 bases, and 3 bases lay outside the gene matches. Germline loops: CDR1 LNHDA, CDR2 SQIVND (reference sequence). The CDR3 region is CASSITGGETQYF. DNA for the CDR3: TGTGCCAGTAGTATCACCGGGGGGGAGACCCAGTACTTC.

The chain carries TRBV4-1 and TRBJ2-7, with D possibly being TRBD1 (6 bases). Trimming pared 4 bases from V and 1 base from J, leaving 8 bases between. Germline values: CDR1 MGHRA, CDR2 YSYEKL. This CDR3 has 13 amino acids. This chain's CDR3 is CASSRGQSYEQYF. CDR3 DNA: TGCGCCAGCAGCCGCGGACAGTCCTACGAGCAGTACTTC.

This clone is a singleton in its sample. The chain combines TRBV5-1 with TRBJ2-3, with 8 bases identical to TRBD2. The CDR3 runs to 17 residues. V gave up 1 base and J gave up 0 bases; unmatched junction bases: 7. CDR1 is SGHRS and CDR2 is YFSETQ in the germline V gene. The CDR3 nucleotides are TGCGCCAGCAGCTTGTCAGCGGGGGCAACTAGCACAGATACGCAGTATTTT. Translation: CASSLSAGATSTDTQYF. The full variable domain, with the rest looked up from reference TRBV5-1 and TRBJ2-3, is KAGVTQTPRYLIKTRGQQVTLSCSPISGHRSVSWYQQTPGQGLQFLFEYFSETQRNKGNFPGRFSGRQFSNSRSEMNVSTLELGDSALYLCASSLSAGATSTDTQYFGPGTRLTVL.

A note on this clone: In the same sample, other DNA sequences code for this CDR3. The chain carries TRBV19 and TRBJ2-2; D unresolved. CDR1 is LNHDA and CDR2 is SQIVND in the germline V gene (reference sequence). The CDR3 runs to 11 residues. Trimming stripped 7 bases from V and 4 bases from J, with 4 bases between. The DNA of the CDR3 is TGTGCCAGTACAGGCACCGGGGAGCTGTTTTTT. Its protein product is CASTGTGELFF. The variable domain in full, completed from reference TRBV19 and TRBJ2-2, reads DGGITQSPKYLFRKEGQNVTLSCEQNLNHDAMYWYRQDPGQGLRLIYYSQIVNDFQKGDIAEGYSVSREKKESFPLTVTSAQKNPTAFYLCASTGTGELFFGEGSRLTVL.

The chain uses TRBV10-1 and TRBJ2-7; TRBD2 matches at 12 bases. This CDR3 spans 16 amino acids. V was clipped by 0 bases and J by 8 bases; unmatched bases: 8. Germline lookup yields CDR1 WNHNN and CDR2 SYGVQD (reference sequence). The CDR3 loop is CASSESSLAGGGQQYF. CDR3 DNA sequence: TGCGCCAGCAGTGAGTCGAGTCTAGCGGGGGGGGGTCAGCAGTACTTC.

The chain recombines TRBV5-1 with TRBJ2-5; 8 nucleotides align to TRBD2. Germline assignment: CDR1 SGHRS and CDR2 YFSETQ. With V trimmed by 7 bases and J by 5 bases, 10 bases remained unmatched. The CDR3 runs to 14 residues. In DNA, the CDR3 is TGCGCCAGCGCCCCACTAGCGGCCCGGGAGACCCAGTACTTC. Translated, it gives CASAPLAARETQYF.

The genes are TRBV29-1 and TRBJ2-7; tentative D call: TRBD1 (6 bases). The CDR3 contains 15 residues. The ends were cut back, 2 bases at V and 2 bases at J, with 16 bases in the middle. From germline, CDR1 is SQVTM and CDR2 ANQGSEA. In nucleotides, the CDR3 is TGCAGCGTTGAAACCCGGGACACCCAGACCTACGAGCAGTACTTC. This codes for CSVETRDTQTYEQYF.

The J gene is TRBJ2-3, the V gene TRBV4-1; TRBD2 agrees at 8 bases. Trimming removed 1 base from V and 4 bases from J; junction bases left unmatched: 1. Germline assignment: CDR1 MGHRA and CDR2 YSYEKL. There are 14 residues in the CDR3. CDR3 DNA sequence: TGCGCCAGCAGCCAAGTCGGGGGGGCAGATACGCAGTATTTT. This translates into CASSQVGGADTQYF.

The J gene is TRBJ1-1, the V gene TRBV6-1, with unresolved D. This CDR3 is 14 amino acids long. The V and J ends lost 5 bases and 7 bases respectively, with 17 bases between them. The germline V gene encodes CDR1 MNHNS and CDR2 SASEGT. CDR3 nucleotide sequence: TGTGCCAGCAGTAGGAGTCGTAGGGTTAGTGAAGCTTTCTTT. It translates to CASSRSRRVSEAFF.

The chain joins TRBV30 to TRBJ1-1; D may be TRBD1 (5 bases). The CDR3 runs to 12 residues. Germline values: CDR1 GTSNPN, CDR2 SVGIG (reference sequence). Trimming pared 2 bases from V and 7 bases from J, leaving 11 bases between. CDR3 nucleotide sequence: TGTGCCTGGAGTCTAGTGGGACTTGAAGCTTTCTTT. It is translated as CAWSLVGLEAFF.

The chain couples TRBV6-6 to TRBJ2-2; no firm D call. Germline CDR1 and CDR2: MNHNY and SVGAGI (reference sequence). V dropped 2 bases and J dropped 4 bases, with 2 bases sitting between them. CDR3 length: 12 amino acids. This CDR3 is CASSYVTGELFF. The CDR3 nucleotides are TGTGCCAGCAGTTACGTCACCGGGGAGCTGTTTTTT.

V usage is TRBV6-1 and J usage is TRBJ1-1; the match to TRBD1 covers 7 bases. The CDR3 extends over 12 amino acids. V shed 4 bases and J 11 bases; nucleotides not matched to a gene: 7. CDR1 and CDR2 from the germline V gene are MNHNS and SASEGT. The CDR3 reads CASSGAGGGAFF. Written as DNA, the CDR3 is TGTGCCAGCAGTGGAGCAGGGGGAGGGGCTTTCTTT.

The chain couples TRBV7-9 to TRBJ1-1; no definite D call. The CDR3 loop spans 11 amino acids. Looked up from germline, CDR1 is SEHNR and CDR2 is FQNEAQ (reference sequence). Trimming cost V 5 bases and J 7 bases, with 8 bases left between them. CDR3 in amino acids: CASSPSIEAFF. The CDR3 DNA sequence: TGTGCCAGCAGCCCCTCCATTGAAGCTTTCTTT.

The chain has TRBV7-8 and TRBJ1-1; D is unclear. Between the trimmed V and J ends, which lost 6 bases and 7 bases, there was a span of 21 bases. Germline CDR1 is SGHVS and CDR2 is FQNEAQ. The CDR3 totals 15 residues. The CDR3: CASSPDTVRAREAFF. The CDR3 DNA is TGTGCCAGCAGTCCTGACACAGTTCGGGCGCGTGAAGCTTTCTTT. The full variable domain, with the rest looked up from reference TRBV7-8 and TRBJ1-1, is GAGVSQSPRYKVAKRGQDVALRCDPISGHVSLFWYQQALGQGPEFLTYFQNEAQLDKSGLPSDRFFAERPEGSVSTLKIQRTQQEDSAVYLCASSPDTVRAREAFFGQGTRLTVV.

The V call is TRBV2, the J call TRBJ1-1; the match to TRBD1 covers 7 bases. Germline-derived CDR1 and CDR2 are SNHLY and FYNNEI. The CDR3 is 14 amino acids. V lost 7 bases to trimming and J lost 3 bases; unmatched junction nucleotides: 8. This CDR3 is CASMWTGGDTEAFF. CDR3 bases: TGTGCCAGCATGTGGACAGGAGGCGACACTGAAGCTTTCTTT.

V is TRBV5-1 and J is TRBJ2-1; D is unresolved. With 0 bases removed from V and 0 bases from J, the gap between germline ends came to 10 bases. The CDR3 totals 16 residues. Germline values: CDR1 SGHRS, CDR2 YFSETQ. This chain's CDR3 is CASSLGRISSYNEQFF. The CDR3 DNA follows: TGCGCCAGCAGCTTGGGACGGATTAGCTCCTACAATGAGCAGTTCTTC.